These T cell receptor beta chains were read from a single sample in a study of breast tumors, draining lymph nodes, adjacent tissues. TCRdb independently ran MiXCR on the multiplex PCR reads; one entry per CDR3 protein. This sample has over 200,000 distinct CDR3 sequences, with less than 45% found just once. Material: axillary lymph node tissue. The origin of the receptors is a female donor with breast cancer. Some clones in this sample may be carry-over from other donors' samples. The CDR3 runs from the conserved cysteine through the conserved F or W. A D gene is named only where the DNA matches it firmly. Expanded clones get a size class; other rows say once, few or many, or leave the size out.

size	D	V	J	CDR3	DNA
NA	NA	TRBV5-1	TRBJ1-5	CASSWGTGLGEHF	TGCGCCAGCAGCTGGGGGACTGGATTGGGCGAGCATTTT
few	NA	TRBV6-1	TRBJ2-3	CASGLSASTDTQYF	TGTGCCAGCGGCCTCTCAGCATCAACAGATACGCAGTATTTT
NA	TRBD1	TRBV19	TRBJ1-5	CASSGYVIRTGDNQPQHF	TGTGCCAGTTCTGGTTACGTAATTCGGACAGGGGACAATCAGCCCCAGCATTTT
NA	NA	TRBV11-3	TRBJ2-7	CARSILITFSYEQYF	TGTGCCCGCAGCATACTCATCACCTTCTCCTACGAGCAGTACTTC
many	TRBD1	TRBV5-1	TRBJ1-3	CASSSGQTSGNTIYF	TGCGCCAGCAGCTCGGGACAGACCTCTGGAAACACCATATATTTT
NA	NA	TRBV20-1	TRBJ2-1	CSASFRVSYNEQFF	TGCAGTGCTAGCTTCAGGGTCTCCTACAATGAGCAGTTCTTC
many	NA	TRBV24-1	TRBJ2-5	CATSDVHSAETQYF	TGTGCCACCAGTGATGTCCACTCGGCGGAGACCCAGTACTTC
many	NA	TRBV4-3	TRBJ2-6	CASSQIVNSGANVLTF	TGCGCCAGCAGCCAAATCGTGAACTCTGGGGCCAACGTCCTGACTTTC
few	TRBD1	TRBV24-1	TRBJ2-1	CATSNAPGQGYNEQFF	TGTGCCACCAGCAACGCGCCGGGACAGGGTTACAATGAGCAGTTCTTC
many	TRBD1	TRBV6-1	TRBJ1-2	CASGTVANYGYTF	TGTGCCAGCGGGACAGTAGCTAACTATGGCTACACCTTC
NA	NA	TRBV6-5	TRBJ1-3	CASSHSRGNTIYF	TGTGCCAGCAGTCACTCCAGGGGAAACACCATATATTTT
NA	TRBD1	TRBV6-1	TRBJ2-7	CASSQPRTGVDEQYF	TGTGCCAGCAGTCAACCCCGGACAGGGGTTGACGAGCAGTACTTC
many	TRBD1	TRBV19	TRBJ2-2	CASTPSLPGQGGAGELFF	TGTGCCAGTACCCCTTCCTTACCGGGACAGGGTGGAGCCGGGGAGCTGTTTTTT
NA	NA	TRBV20-1	TRBJ1-1	CSAERGQKAFF	TGCAGTGCGGAACGGGGCCAAAAAGCTTTCTTT
many	NA	TRBV3-2	TRBJ1-6	CASSQDRQADHYNSPLHF	TGTGCCAGCAGCCAAGATCGGCAGGCAGACCACTATAATTCACCCCTCCACTTT
NA	NA	TRBV12-3/TRBV12-4	TRBJ2-6	CASSLGTWVLTF	TGTGCCAGCAGTTTAGGGACCTGGGTCCTGACTTTC
NA	NA	TRBV4-3	TRBJ2-5	CASSQDPGGETQYF	TGCGCCAGCAGCCAAGACCCAGGGGGGGAGACCCAGTACTTC
NA	NA	TRBV11-2	TRBJ2-6	CASRGVGVGANVLTF	TGTGCCAGCAGAGGTGTAGGGGTTGGGGCCAACGTCCTGACTTTC
many	NA	TRBV12-3/TRBV12-4	TRBJ2-1	CASSLRPNNNEQFF	TGTGCCAGCAGTTTAAGGCCCAACAACAATGAGCAGTTCTTC
many	NA	TRBV7-2	TRBJ1-3	CASSLRGIVSGNTIYF	TGTGCCAGCAGCTTGCGAGGAATCGTCTCTGGAAACACCATATATTTT
NA	NA	TRBV24-1	TRBJ2-7	CATAGSYEQYF	TGTGCCACCGCCGGATCCTACGAGCAGTACTTC
many	TRBD2	TRBV11-3	TRBJ2-5	CASSPTSGSWETQYF	TGTGCCAGCAGCCCGACTAGCGGGAGTTGGGAGACCCAGTACTTC
many	TRBD1	TRBV5-8	TRBJ2-7	CASTILVTPGQGAYEQYF	TGTGCCAGCACCATTCTTGTTACCCCGGGACAGGGGGCCTACGAGCAGTACTTC
few	NA	TRBV6-5	TRBJ2-3	CASSHRPFGGTDTQYF	TGTGCCAGCAGTCACCGGCCTTTCGGGGGCACAGATACGCAGTATTTT
NA	NA	TRBV6-5	TRBJ2-6	CASSYGQGANVLTF	TGTGCCAGCAGTTACGGACAGGGGGCCAACGTCCTGACTTTC
many	TRBD1	TRBV11-3	TRBJ1-6	CASSRGGQGYNSPLHF	TGTGCCAGCAGCCGGGGCGGACAGGGCTACAATTCACCCCTCCACTTT
many	NA	TRBV9	TRBJ2-5	CASSATLGVGTQYF	TGTGCCAGCAGCGCCACGTTGGGGGTGGGGACCCAGTACTTC
NA	NA	TRBV7-6	TRBJ1-1	CASSFNENTEAFF	TGTGCCAGCAGCTTTAATGAGAACACTGAAGCTTTCTTT
many	NA	TRBV14	TRBJ2-3	CASSPTGYSTDTQYF	TGTGCCAGCAGCCCCACTGGATACAGCACAGATACGCAGTATTTT
many	NA	TRBV20-1	TRBJ1-2	CSALTAQGSGYTF	TGCAGTGCCCTCACAGCCCAAGGATCTGGCTACACCTTC
many	NA	TRBV7-6	TRBJ1-2	CASSLTGKANYGYTF	TGTGCCAGCAGCTTAACAGGGAAAGCTAACTATGGCTACACCTTC
many	TRBD1	TRBV19	TRBJ1-4	CASSLRQGSTNEKLFF	TGTGCCAGTAGTCTCAGACAGGGCTCAACTAATGAAAAACTGTTTTTT
many	TRBD2	TRBV7-2	TRBJ2-7	CASSLDGSSGYEQYF	TGTGCCAGCAGCTTAGACGGCTCTAGCGGATACGAGCAGTACTTC
many	NA	TRBV14	TRBJ2-7	CASSRAGANEQYF	TGTGCCAGCAGCCGAGCCGGGGCGAACGAGCAGTACTTC
many	NA	TRBV6-1	TRBJ2-3	CASSAAGGTDTQYF	TGTGCCAGCAGTGCTGCTGGCGGCACAGATACGCAGTATTTT
many	NA	TRBV2	TRBJ2-2	CASSAVRGGTGELFF	TGTGCCAGCAGTGCCGTCAGGGGTGGCACCGGGGAGCTGTTTTTT
few	NA	TRBV6-5	TRBJ2-2	CASSYSGQRRTGELFF	TGTGCCAGCAGTTACTCCGGACAGCGCCGCACCGGGGAGCTGTTTTTT
many	NA	TRBV6-6	TRBJ2-1	CASSGETLNEQFF	TGTGCCAGCAGCGGGGAAACACTCAATGAGCAGTTCTTC
many	TRBD1	TRBV19	TRBJ1-2	CASSIVQGADYGYTF	TGTGCCAGTAGTATAGTGCAGGGGGCAGACTATGGCTACACCTTC
NA	NA	TRBV3-1	TRBJ1-2	CASSLGENGYTF	TGTGCCAGCAGCTTGGGGGAAAATGGCTACACCTTC
many	TRBD1	TRBV20-1	TRBJ2-3	CSGWGQGADTQYF	TGCAGTGGTTGGGGACAGGGCGCAGATACGCAGTATTTT
many	TRBD2	TRBV7-2	TRBJ2-5	CASSLLLATETQYF	TGTGCCAGCAGCTTATTACTAGCGACGGAGACCCAGTACTTC
NA	NA	TRBV20-1	TRBJ2-5	CSAGKLEGLATQYF	TGCAGTGCTGGGAAGTTGGAGGGACTGGCGACCCAGTACTTC
many	TRBD1	TRBV20-1	TRBJ1-3	CSALPRQGIGNTIYF	TGCAGTGCTCTGCCACGACAGGGGATTGGAAACACCATATATTTT
many	NA	TRBV24-1	TRBJ1-5	CATSDTTNQPQHF	TGTGCCACCAGTGACACTACTAATCAGCCCCAGCATTTT
NA	TRBD1	TRBV18	TRBJ2-1	CASSPRQGGSEQFF	TGTGCCAGCTCACCAAGACAGGGGGGGAGTGAGCAGTTCTTC
many	TRBD1	TRBV7-9	TRBJ2-5	CASRGDRAGATQYF	TGTGCCAGCAGGGGGGACAGGGCTGGGGCAACCCAGTACTTC
NA	NA	TRBV12-5	TRBJ2-5	CASGLRQAEGGTQYF	TGTGCTAGTGGTTTGAGGCAAGCCGAGGGGGGGACCCAGTACTTC
many	NA	TRBV7-3	TRBJ2-1	CASSLIRGSYNEQFF	TGTGCCAGCAGCTTAATCAGGGGCTCCTACAATGAGCAGTTCTTC